A selection of T cell receptor beta chains follows, all from one sample in a study of Ad26.COV2.S vaccination and SARS-CoV-2 variants. Clones were read by immunoSEQ multiplex PCR, and TCRdb kept only the in-frame ones, dropping some. The table has over 110,000 clones, approximately 90% seen once. The specimen was peripheral blood, collected after recovery from COVID-19. These receptors all come from a human donor who had recovered from COVID-19. CDR3s include the opening cysteine and the closing phenylalanine or tryptophan. The D gene is left open where the match is weak. The listing skips clone size in some rows; elsewhere it reads once, few, many or a size class.

CDR3 protein,CDR3 DNA,V gene,J gene,D gene,clone size
CASSDLQVMNTEAFF,TGTGCCAGCAGCGACCTACAAGTCATGAACACTGAAGCTTTCTTT,TRBV7-9,TRBJ1-1,-,-
CASSRLAGQETQYF,TGCGCCAGCAGCCGGCTAGCGGGGCAAGAGACCCAGTACTTC,TRBV4-3,TRBJ2-5,TRBD2,-
CAIKGTSGVDEQFF,TGTGCCATTAAGGGGACTAGCGGGGTGGATGAGCAGTTCTTC,TRBV10-3,TRBJ2-1,TRBD2,-
CASSPTGGEKLFF,TGTGCCAGCAGCCCGACAGGGGGCGAAAAACTGTTTTTT,TRBV7-9,TRBJ1-4,TRBD1,once
CASSGLPGEATEAFF,TGTGCCAGCAGCGGTTTACCAGGGGAGGCCACTGAAGCTTTCTTT,TRBV11-2,TRBJ1-1,-,-
CASSPYRAGERYEQYF,TGTGCCAGCAGCCCTTACCGGGCGGGGGAGAGGTACGAGCAGTACTTC,TRBV7-2,TRBJ2-7,TRBD2,-
CASSYSRQKETQYF,TGTGCCAGCAGTTACTCGAGGCAGAAAGAGACCCAGTACTTC,TRBV6-2/TRBV6-3,TRBJ2-5,-,-
CASSLARAGRRNQPQHF,TGTGCCAGCAGCTTAGCCCGGGCAGGGCGGCGTAATCAGCCCCAGCATTTT,TRBV11-2,TRBJ1-5,-,many
CASTERQGAGNTIYF,TGTGCCAGCACCGAGAGGCAGGGTGCTGGAAACACCATATATTTT,TRBV6-5,TRBJ1-3,-,-
CARFGPSGVDNEQFF,TGTGCCCGTTTCGGGCCTAGCGGGGTGGACAATGAGCAGTTCTTC,TRBV21-1,TRBJ2-1,-,-
CASSPGGGGYNEQFF,TGTGCCAGCAGCCCCGGGGGGGGCGGGTACAATGAGCAGTTCTTC,TRBV5-4,TRBJ2-1,TRBD2,-
CASSPRTEGSYTF,TGTGCCAGCAGTCCTCGGACGGAGGGGAGCTACACCTTC,TRBV27,TRBJ1-2,-,few
CASRSTKYPYYYNSPLHF,TGTGCCAGTAGATCGACAAAATACCCATACTACTATAATTCACCCCTCCACTTT,TRBV19,TRBJ1-6,-,-
CASSMGTVLNTEAFF,TGTGCCAGTAGTATGGGTACAGTCTTGAACACTGAAGCTTTCTTT,TRBV19,TRBJ1-1,-,-
CASSRKNIQYF,TGTGCCAGCAGTCGGAAAAACATTCAGTACTTC,TRBV2,TRBJ2-4,-,once
CASSPLISTGVDGYTF,TGTGCCAGCAGCCCCCTAATTTCGACAGGGGTCGATGGCTACACCTTC,TRBV3-1/TRBV3-2,TRBJ1-2,TRBD1,few
CASGGYSNQPQHF,TGTGCATCAGGGGGGTATAGCAATCAGCCCCAGCATTTT,TRBV28,TRBJ1-5,TRBD1,-
CASSPRSQETQYF,TGTGCCAGCTCACCGCGCAGCCAAGAGACCCAGTACTTC,TRBV18,TRBJ2-5,-,few
CASSSRTGVYQPQHF,TGTGCCAGCAGTTCTCGGACAGGGGTATATCAGCCCCAGCATTTT,TRBV28,TRBJ1-5,TRBD1,once
CASSAGSAGNEQFF,TGTGCCAGTAGTGCAGGATCCGCCGGCAATGAGCAGTTCTTC,TRBV19,TRBJ2-1,-,-
CASSFIISRRVVGGYTF,TGTGCCAGCAGTTTTATTATTTCGCGCAGGGTAGTTGGGGGCTACACCTTC,TRBV28,TRBJ1-2,-,-
CASSSPRANTGELFF,TGTGCCAGCAGCTCCCCCCGGGCGAACACCGGGGAGCTGTTTTTT,TRBV7-9,TRBJ2-2,-,-
CASSILNRGGEQFF,TGTGCCAGTAGTATCCTCAACAGGGGCGGCGAGCAGTTCTTC,TRBV19,TRBJ2-1,TRBD1,-
CASSPQWGDRTEAFF,TGTGCCAGCAGCCCACAATGGGGGGATAGGACTGAAGCTTTCTTT,TRBV5-5,TRBJ1-1,-,-
CASSNGTERPEQYF,TGTGCCAGCAGCAACGGGACGGAACGTCCCGAGCAGTACTTC,TRBV21-1,TRBJ2-7,-,-
CAISENLAGGSDTQYF,TGTGCCATCAGTGAGAACCTAGCGGGGGGGTCAGATACGCAGTATTTT,TRBV10-3,TRBJ2-3,TRBD2,once
CASSLNVGGGEQYF,TGTGCCAGCAGCTTAAATGTTGGCGGGGGCGAGCAGTACTTC,TRBV7-2,TRBJ2-7,TRBD2,-
CASSPQGNDYEQYF,TGTGCCAGCTCACCCCAGGGGAATGACTACGAGCAGTACTTC,TRBV18,TRBJ2-7,-,-
CASSLNAFYEQYF,TGTGCCAGCAGTTTAAATGCCTTCTACGAGCAGTACTTC,TRBV28,TRBJ2-7,-,-
CASSETDMNTEAFF,TGTGCCAGCAGTGAAACAGACATGAACACTGAAGCTTTCTTT,TRBV2,TRBJ1-1,-,-
CASLNRVDQPQHF,TGTGCCAGCCTAAACAGGGTCGATCAGCCCCAGCATTTT,TRBV21-1,TRBJ1-5,-,-